Described below is a single T cell receptor (beta chain) sequence and its context. Its antigen is still unknown. HIV-negative, healthy adults without recent acute infections or vaccinations were the donors. Every donor, a Caucasian adult, lived in Nashville, Tennessee. Splitting of each subset's genomic DNA was done evenly across several immunoSEQ plates. TCRdb's copy holds only in-frame clones and misses some; the assay was immunoSEQ multiplex PCR. Of 2.5 million or so clones listed, around nine tenths were seen once; the top ten hold 0.13% to 0.15%. This record belongs to a study of shared clonotypes between healthy human individuals. General study points: The naive CD4 repertoires of several donors were compared, and roughly 5.1% of clonotypes were shared.

CDR1 and CDR2 (germline): MNHNS, SASEGT. The CDR3 is made up of 15 amino acids. The germline V and J ends were trimmed by 8 bases and 3 bases, with 19 bases remaining between them. Material: naive CD4+ T cells sorted from blood. Subset described: CD45RA+ positively selected. The sequence came from a young man in good health. V and J are TRBV6-1 and TRBJ1-1, with D possibly TRBD1 on 6 matching bases. The CDR3 region is CASQIVGGGYTEAFF. CDR3 DNA: TGTGCCAGCCAGATTGTGGGGGGCGGGTACACTGAAGCTTTCTTT.